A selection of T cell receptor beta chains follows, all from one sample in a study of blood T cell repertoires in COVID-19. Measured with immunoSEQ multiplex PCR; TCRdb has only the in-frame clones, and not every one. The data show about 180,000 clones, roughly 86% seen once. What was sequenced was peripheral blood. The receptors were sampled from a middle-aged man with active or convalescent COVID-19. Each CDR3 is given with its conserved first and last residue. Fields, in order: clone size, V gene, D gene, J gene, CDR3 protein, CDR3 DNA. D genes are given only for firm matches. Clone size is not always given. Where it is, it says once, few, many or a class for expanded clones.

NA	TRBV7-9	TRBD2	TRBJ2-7	CASTHTPSGGTPYEQYF	TGTGCCAGCACCCATACGCCTAGCGGGGGGACTCCCTACGAGCAGTACTTC
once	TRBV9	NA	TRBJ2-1	CASSVGAGSYNEQFF	TGTGCCAGCAGCGTTGGGGCGGGGTCCTACAATGAGCAGTTCTTC
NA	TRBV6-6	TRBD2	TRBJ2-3	CASTYRSGVGDTQYF	TGTGCCAGCACCTATAGGAGCGGGGTGGGAGATACGCAGTATTTT
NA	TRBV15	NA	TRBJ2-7	CATSRELVGQPPSREQYF	TGTGCCACCAGCAGAGAGTTAGTTGGACAGCCTCCCTCGCGGGAGCAGTACTTC
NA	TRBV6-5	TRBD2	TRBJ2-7	CASSRPGRGGYEQYF	TGTGCCAGCAGTCGCCCAGGGAGGGGTGGTTACGAGCAGTACTTC
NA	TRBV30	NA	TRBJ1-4	CAWSQNIREKLFF	TGTGCCTGGAGCCAAAATATACGGGAAAAACTGTTTTTT
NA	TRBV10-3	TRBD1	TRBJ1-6	CAATGQSTSPLHF	TGTGCCGCTACGGGACAGTCGACATCACCCCTCCACTTT
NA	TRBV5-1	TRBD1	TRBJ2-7	CASSLETGPYEQYF	TGCGCCAGCAGCCTGGAGACAGGGCCCTACGAGCAGTACTTC
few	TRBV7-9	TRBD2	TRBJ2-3	CASSLAQWTSGGADTQYF	TGTGCCAGCAGCTTAGCGCAGTGGACTAGCGGGGGGGCCGATACGCAGTATTTT
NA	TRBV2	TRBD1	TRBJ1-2	CASRTTGGVVYGYTF	TGTGCCAGCCGCACGACAGGGGGCGTTGTCTATGGCTACACCTTC
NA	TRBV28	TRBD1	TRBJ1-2	CASRTGNIGYTF	TGTGCCAGCAGGACAGGGAATATCGGCTACACCTTC
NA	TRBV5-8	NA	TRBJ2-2	CASSFLNRAGVAGELFF	TGTGCCAGCAGCTTCTTGAACAGGGCGGGAGTCGCCGGGGAGCTGTTTTTT
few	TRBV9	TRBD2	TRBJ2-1	CASSVAGLAGVNEQFF	TGTGCCAGCAGCGTAGCTGGGTTAGCGGGGGTAAATGAGCAGTTCTTC
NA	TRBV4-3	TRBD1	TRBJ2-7	CASSQGTGTSEQYF	TGCGCCAGCAGCCAGGGGACAGGAACCTCCGAGCAGTACTTC
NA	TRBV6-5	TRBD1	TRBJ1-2	CASSYSQGTGARGYTF	TGTGCCAGCAGTTACTCGCAAGGGACAGGGGCTCGTGGCTACACCTTC
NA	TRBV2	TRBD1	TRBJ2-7	CASSSHGQGGEQYF	TGTGCCAGCAGTTCCCATGGACAGGGAGGCGAGCAGTACTTC
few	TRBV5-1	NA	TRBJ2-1	CASSLAADREQFF	TGCGCCAGCAGCTTGGCGGCGGATCGAGAGCAGTTCTTC
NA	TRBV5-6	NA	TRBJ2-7	CASSPWGGGPSEQYF	TGTGCCAGCAGTCCCTGGGGGGGCGGCCCCTCCGAGCAGTACTTC
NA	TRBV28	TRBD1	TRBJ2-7	CASSFSQGTYEQYF	TGTGCCAGCAGTTTTTCACAGGGGACCTACGAGCAGTACTTC
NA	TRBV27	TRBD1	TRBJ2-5	CASSPPWTGRYPETQYF	TGTGCCAGCAGTCCGCCATGGACAGGGCGGTACCCGGAGACCCAGTACTTC
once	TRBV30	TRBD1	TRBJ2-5	CAWSAGDRGIQETQYF	TGTGCCTGGAGTGCAGGGGACAGGGGGATACAAGAGACCCAGTACTTC
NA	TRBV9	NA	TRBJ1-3	CASSVEVGAGNTIYF	TGTGCCAGCAGCGTAGAGGTAGGGGCTGGAAACACCATATATTTT
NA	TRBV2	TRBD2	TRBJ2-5	CASSYGLAGPQETQYF	TGTGCCAGCAGTTATGGACTAGCGGGGCCACAAGAGACCCAGTACTTC